These 30 T cell receptor beta chains share one sample of origin, sequenced in a study of Ad26.COV2.S vaccination and SARS-CoV-2 variants. Documented treatment: some 20 received Ad26.COV2.S at low or high dose, single or two shots; 5 received placebo; per-sample allocation not given. Material that was analyzed had been drawn on day 63 after the first vaccine or placebo injection. Clones were sequenced by immunoSEQ multiplex PCR, and TCRdb holds only the in-frame ones, with some missing. Of a few hundred thousand clones in the sample, around 87% were seen once. This material consisted of peripheral blood, taken in a trial of Ad26.COV2.S vaccine versus placebo. Every receptor here comes from a person aged 18 to 59 who received the Ad26.COV2.S COVID-19 vaccine or a placebo.

This clone was recorded once. The rearrangement joins TRBV19 to TRBJ1-6, with TRBD1 matching 7 bases. The CDR3 length is 19 residues. Per the germline V gene, CDR1 is LNHDA and CDR2 is SQIVND (reference sequence). J lost 3 bases, V lost 3 bases, and 14 bases had no gene match. The CDR3 coding sequence is TGTGCCAGTAGTATCCGACAGGGAAGAGATCCGTTCTATAATTCACCCCTCCACTTT. Translation gives CASSIRQGRDPFYNSPLHF.

This clone has only a few counts. The chain joins TRBV30 to TRBJ1-2; maybe TRBD1 (6 bases). The CDR3 covers 13 residues. V was cut by 3 bases and J by 4 bases, with 12 bases left in between. CDR1 is GTSNPN, CDR2 SVGIG, per germline (reference sequence). The DNA of the CDR3 is TGTGCCTGGAGCCGTGACAGGCCCTATGGCTACACCTTC. The encoded protein is CAWSRDRPYGYTF.

The chain links TRBV6-6 to TRBJ1-2; D ambiguous. Per the germline V gene, CDR1 is MNHNY and CDR2 is SVGAGI (reference sequence). This CDR3 has 14 residues. V was shortened by 0 bases and J by 3 bases, with 8 bases between the two germline ends. The chain's CDR3 is CASSYSSRDYGYTF. CDR3 bases: TGTGCCAGCAGTTACTCCTCTCGGGACTATGGCTACACCTTC.

This chain links TRBV3-1 (or the pseudogene TRBV3-2) with TRBJ1-5, with 7 bases identical to TRBD1. The CDR3 length is 15 residues. Germline V gene sequence: CDR1 LGHDT, CDR2 YNNKEL (reference sequence). With V trimmed by 0 bases and J by 7 bases, 6 bases remained unmatched. CDR3 sequence reads: CASSQDGYRGQPQHF. CDR3 DNA sequence: TGTGCCAGCAGCCAAGATGGCTACAGGGGACAGCCCCAGCATTTT.

The chain couples TRBV6-4 to TRBJ2-2; either TRBD1 or TRBD2 may fit D (5 bases each). Trimming pared 4 bases from V and 5 bases from J, leaving 14 bases between. The CDR3 sequence is 15 residues long. Germline V gene lookup returns CDR1 MRHNA and CDR2 SNTAGT. The chain's CDR3 is CASSAEWGWTGELFF. The DNA of the CDR3 is TGTGCCAGCAGTGCTGAGTGGGGGTGGACCGGGGAGCTGTTTTTT.

V and J are TRBV3-1 (or the pseudogene TRBV3-2) and TRBJ1-1; D is unresolved. This CDR3 region has 14 residues. Germline CDR1 reads LGHDT; CDR2 reads YNNKEL (reference sequence). V dropped 1 base and J dropped 1 base, with 7 bases sitting between them. CDR3: CASSQGRGNTEAFF. In DNA form, the CDR3 reads TGTGCCAGCAGCCAAGGTAGAGGGAACACTGAAGCTTTCTTT.

CDR3 sequence reads: CASSRRLGPMGGYTF. The CDR3 DNA follows: TGTGCCAGCAGCCGCCGGTTAGGTCCCATGGGTGGCTACACCTTC. The chain uses TRBV3-1 (or the pseudogene TRBV3-2) and TRBJ1-2; D is unresolved. Trimming removed 4 bases at V and 7 bases at J, with 19 bases between. This CDR3 is 15 amino acids long. Germline V gene sequence: CDR1 LGHDT, CDR2 YNNKEL (reference sequence).

The chain couples TRBV9 to TRBJ2-7, with D perhaps TRBD1 (5 bases). This CDR3 has 14 amino acids. The germline V gene has CDR1 SGDLS and CDR2 YYNGEE. V lost 3 bases to trimming and J lost 3 bases, with 13 bases between them. The CDR3 DNA sequence: TGTGCCAGCAGCGCAGGGTTTTCCGGCTACGAGCAGTACTTC. Amino acid sequence: CASSAGFSGYEQYF.

V gene TRBV6-2 or TRBV6-3 combines with J gene TRBJ1-5; the match to TRBD1 covers 7 bases. Germline loops: CDR1 MNHEY, CDR2 SVGEGT. The length of the CDR3 is 17 residues. The junction had 12 bases not matched to a gene; V was cut back by 7 bases and J by 0 bases. CDR3 loop: CASNPWTGADSNQPQHF. Written as DNA, the CDR3 is TGTGCCAGCAACCCCTGGACAGGCGCCGATAGCAATCAGCCCCAGCATTTT.

This rearrangement joins TRBV10-3 to TRBJ2-2; tentatively, D is TRBD2 (5 bases). There are 13 residues in the CDR3. Germline V gene sequence: CDR1 ENHRY, CDR2 SYGVKD. V was cut by 4 bases and J by 3 bases, with 6 bases left in between. CDR3 amino acids: CAISVRDTGELFF. The CDR3 DNA reads as TGTGCCATCAGTGTGAGGGACACCGGGGAGCTGTTTTTT.

This chain links TRBV18 with TRBJ2-7; D unclear. This CDR3 is 14 amino acids long. V gave up 2 bases and J gave up 5 bases, with 13 bases separating them. CDR1 is KGHSH and CDR2 is LQKENI in the germline V gene. The CDR3 DNA is TGTGCCAGCTCACCAGGGTCCAGGTACAACGAGCAGTACTTC. It codes for CASSPGSRYNEQYF. The full variable domain, in which reference TRBV18 and TRBJ2-7 provide the parts outside the CDR3, is NAGVMQNPRHLVRRRGQEARLRCSPMKGHSHVYWYRQLPEEGLKFMVYLQKENIIDESGMPKERFSAEFPKEGPSILRIQQVVRGDSAAYFCASSPGSRYNEQYFGPGTRLTVT.

This clone was seen just once. CDR3 amino acids: CSVGAGGNQPQHF. The CDR3 DNA follows: TGCAGCGTTGGGGCCGGTGGCAATCAGCCCCAGCATTTT. The V gene is TRBV29-1, the J gene TRBJ1-5; D is undetermined. The V and J ends lost 4 bases and 2 bases respectively, with 9 bases between them. The CDR3 has 13 residues. Germline V CDR1 and CDR2: SQVTM, ANQGSEA.

In DNA form, the CDR3 reads TGTGCCAGCAGCTACCGAGCCGGGGAAGAGACCCAGTACTTC. Amino acid sequence: CASSYRAGEETQYF. The V gene is TRBV11-2, the J gene TRBJ2-5; a possible D gene is TRBD2 (5 bases). Germline V gene data show CDR1 as SGHAT and CDR2 as FQNNGV. The CDR3 extends over 14 amino acids. Trimming took 4 bases from V and 3 from J, leaving 12 bases between them.

V is TRBV5-1 and J is TRBJ1-2; unclear D gene. Between the trimmed V and J ends, which lost 0 bases and 4 bases, there was a span of 16 bases. Germline loops: CDR1 SGHRS, CDR2 YFSETQ. CDR3 length equals 16 residues. CDR3 DNA sequence: TGCGCCAGCAGCTTGGGGGATCCCGTGCGACCCTATGGCTACACCTTC. Protein: CASSLGDPVRPYGYTF.

The chain has TRBV25-1 and TRBJ1-2; D not certain. Looked up from germline, CDR1 is MGHDK and CDR2 is SYGVNS. Trimming removed 2 bases from V and 8 bases from J, with 9 bases in between. The CDR3 length is 12 residues. The CDR3 DNA reads as TGTGCCAGCAGTGAACGAGCGGGAGGCTACACCTTC. This codes for CASSERAGGYTF.

This clone appeared once. The V call is TRBV20-1, the J call TRBJ2-1, with TRBD2 identical over 8 bases. The CDR3 loop spans 14 amino acids. Trimming took 3 bases from V and 4 from J; bases not matched to a gene: 5. Germline CDR1 reads DFQATT; CDR2 reads SNEGSKA (reference sequence). CDR3 in DNA: TGCAGTGCTAGTGTGGTAGCGGGGTACAATGAGCAGTTCTTC. Its protein is CSASVVAGYNEQFF.

The chain carries TRBV19 and TRBJ2-5; no clear D. Looked up from germline, CDR1 is LNHDA and CDR2 is SQIVND (reference sequence). V was cut by 4 bases and J by 2 bases, with 5 bases left in between. The CDR3 is 12 residues long. CDR3 DNA sequence: TGTGCCAGTAGTAAGGAGCAAGAGACCCAGTACTTC. Protein: CASSKEQETQYF.

The chain combines TRBV5-6 with TRBJ2-5; TRBD2 matches at 8 bases. Germline V gene lookup returns CDR1 SGHDT and CDR2 YYEEEE. The V gene end was trimmed by 4 bases and the J gene end by 4 bases; junction bases not matched to a gene: 3. The CDR3 length is 13 residues. The DNA of the CDR3 is TGTGCCAGCAGCACGGGGGGGCCAGAGACCCAGTACTTC. Its translation is CASSTGGPETQYF.

This clone was picked up a small number of times. The V and J genes are TRBV28 and TRBJ1-1; tentatively, D is TRBD1 (6 bases). The CDR3 has 13 amino acids. V shed 3 bases and J shed 2 bases, with 7 bases lying between them. Germline values: CDR1 MDHEN, CDR2 SYDVKM. The CDR3 spells CASSLGQNTEAFF. In DNA, the CDR3 is TGTGCCAGCAGTTTGGGACAAAACACTGAAGCTTTCTTT.

This chain joins TRBV6-5 and TRBJ2-7, with a tentative D call TRBD2 (5 bases). Per germline, CDR1 MNHEY and CDR2 SVGAGI. The ends were cut back, 0 bases at V and 0 bases at J, with 12 bases in the middle. This CDR3 is 16 amino acids long. CDR3 bases: TGTGCCAGCAGTTACTCGATACTAGGGAGCTCCTACGAGCAGTACTTC. Translating it yields CASSYSILGSSYEQYF.

This clone was detected once. V and J are TRBV19 and TRBJ1-2; 7 bases map to TRBD1. The V gene's germline CDR1 is LNHDA and CDR2 SQIVND (reference sequence). This CDR3 spans 14 amino acids. V was clipped by 5 bases and J by 4 bases; unmatched bases: 7. The CDR3 loop reads CASSPGTELYGYTF. CDR3 bases: TGTGCCAGTAGTCCCGGGACAGAACTCTATGGCTACACCTTC.

There are a few counts of this clone. This chain connects TRBV7-8 to TRBJ1-5; no clear D gene. The CDR3 sequence is 14 residues long. Germline V gene lookup returns CDR1 SGHVS and CDR2 FQNEAQ. The V and J ends lost 1 base and 3 bases respectively, with 7 bases between them. CDR3 in amino acids: CASSLGQINQPQHF. DNA for the CDR3: TGTGCCAGCAGCTTAGGCCAGATCAATCAGCCCCAGCATTTT.

The V call is TRBV15, the J call TRBJ1-1; 8 nucleotides match TRBD1. The germline V gene has CDR1 LNHNV and CDR2 YYDKDF (reference sequence). This CDR3 is built from 13 residues. The ends lost 1 base at V and 6 bases at J; junction bases unmatched: 1. CDR3 protein: CATSRAGGPEAFF. CDR3 nucleotides: TGTGCCACCAGCAGAGCAGGGGGCCCTGAAGCTTTCTTT.

The chain employs TRBV30 and TRBJ2-2; no definite D call. The CDR3 totals 13 residues. The V end was cut by 3 bases, the J end by 1 base, with 6 bases between. Germline CDR1 reads GTSNPN; CDR2 reads SVGIG (reference sequence). CDR3 region: CAWRDQNTGELFF. The DNA of the CDR3 is TGTGCCTGGAGGGACCAGAACACCGGGGAGCTGTTTTTT.

This clone was seen just once. The V gene is TRBV7-6, the J gene TRBJ2-7; D gene ambiguous. V was shortened by 2 bases and J by 1 base, with 0 bases between the two germline ends. Germline lookup yields CDR1 SGHVS and CDR2 FNYEAQ. The CDR3 has 11 residues. The CDR3 reads CASSLSYEQYF. CDR3 coding DNA: TGTGCCAGCAGCTTATCCTACGAGCAGTACTTC.

The CDR3 protein is CASSIGGTEGEETQYF. CDR3 nucleotide sequence: TGTGCCAGTAGTATAGGGGGGACAGAAGGAGAAGAGACCCAGTACTTC. J is TRBJ2-5 and V is TRBV19; TRBD1 matches 7 bases. Germline V gene sequence: CDR1 LNHDA, CDR2 SQIVND (reference sequence). V was pared by 1 base and J by 3 bases, with 8 bases of the junction left unmatched. The CDR3 extends over 16 amino acids.

The V and J genes are TRBV2 and TRBJ2-1, with no clear D. CDR1 and CDR2 (germline): SNHLY, FYNNEI. V was shortened by 0 bases and J by 6 bases, with 9 bases between the two germline ends. The CDR3 runs 14 residues. The CDR3 protein is CASSEAGIGNEQFF. The CDR3 coding sequence is TGTGCCAGCAGTGAAGCAGGGATCGGCAATGAGCAGTTCTTC.

V usage is TRBV6-4 and J usage is TRBJ1-1; D may be TRBD1 (5 bases). CDR3 length: 13 amino acids. Germline V gene sequence: CDR1 MRHNA, CDR2 SNTAGT. V lost 2 bases, J lost 4 bases, and 8 bases lay in between. As DNA, the CDR3 is TGTGCCAGCAGTGACGGGGGTATCACTGAAGCTTTCTTT. It codes for CASSDGGITEAFF.

V usage is TRBV2 and J usage is TRBJ1-1; D is perhaps TRBD1 (6 bases). The CDR3 totals 14 residues. Trimming cost V 8 bases and J 0 bases, with 13 bases left between them. CDR1 SNHLY and CDR2 FYNNEI come from the germline V gene. CDR3 nucleotide sequence: TGTGCCAGCCGGGGGACACCTCTGAACACTGAAGCTTTCTTT. Protein product: CASRGTPLNTEAFF.

The J gene is TRBJ2-5, the V gene TRBV5-1, with 8 bases fitting TRBD1. Germline CDR1 and CDR2: SGHRS and YFSETQ. The CDR3 totals 14 residues. V lost 4 bases to trimming and J lost 2 bases; unmatched junction nucleotides: 4. CDR3 sequence: CASSTTGAQETQYF. In nucleotides, the CDR3 is TGCGCCAGCAGCACGACAGGGGCTCAAGAGACCCAGTACTTC.